One sample yielded the 5 T cell receptor beta chains listed below, sequenced in a study of blood T cell repertoires in COVID-19. Sequenced by immunoSEQ multiplex PCR; TCRdb stores in-frame clones only, minus some. The table shows more than 60,000 clones, with 85% to 90% occurring only once. Sequenced: peripheral blood. All receptors derive from a woman between 50 and 59 years old with active COVID-19.

The chain is built from TRBV25-1 and TRBJ2-7; a weak D match, TRBD1 (7 bases). The V end was cut by 7 bases, the J end by 3 bases, with 25 bases between. The CDR3 loop spans 17 amino acids. Germline CDR1 and CDR2: MGHDK and SYGVNS. In nucleotides, the CDR3 is TGTGCCAGCACTTCCTCCCGGGACAGCGGGCCGTTCTACGAGCAGTACTTC. It codes for CASTSSRDSGPFYEQYF.

This clone was counted a few times. J is TRBJ1-1 and V is TRBV30, with D uncertain. V was shortened by 3 bases and J by 6 bases, with 11 bases between the two germline ends. Germline V gene sequence: CDR1 GTSNPN, CDR2 SVGIG (reference sequence). This CDR3 has 12 residues. The CDR3 loop reads CAWSPGFAEAFF. As DNA, the CDR3 is TGTGCCTGGAGCCCGGGGTTCGCTGAAGCTTTCTTT.

V usage is TRBV7-8 and J usage is TRBJ1-1; 7 bases fit TRBD1. The junction had 11 bases not matched to a gene; V was cut back by 3 bases and J by 4 bases. The V gene's germline CDR1 is SGHVS and CDR2 FQNEAQ. The CDR3 totals 16 residues. CDR3 in amino acids: CASSLATGSSSTEAFF. In DNA form, the CDR3 reads TGTGCCAGCAGCTTGGCGACAGGGTCCAGTAGCACTGAAGCTTTCTTT.

This clone was recorded a few times. V usage is TRBV7-3 and J usage is TRBJ2-7; D possibly corresponds to TRBD2 (5 bases). V was trimmed by 4 bases and J by 7 bases, leaving 14 bases between them. CDR1 and CDR2 (germline): SGHTA, FQGTGA. The CDR3 is 13 amino acids. The CDR3 is CASSSRGGEEQYF. Here the CDR3 DNA reads TGTGCCAGCAGCTCCCGGGGTGGTGAAGAGCAGTACTTC.

A word on this clone: A read error may produce the germline difference seen at one junction end. The rearrangement joins TRBV6-1 to TRBJ2-7; a weak D match, TRBD1 (6 bases). Germline-derived CDR1 and CDR2 are MNHNS and SASEGT. There are 11 residues in the CDR3. This chain's CDR3 is CASSEAYRANF. In nucleotides, the CDR3 is TGTGCCAGCAGTGAAGCGTACAGGGCCAACTTC.